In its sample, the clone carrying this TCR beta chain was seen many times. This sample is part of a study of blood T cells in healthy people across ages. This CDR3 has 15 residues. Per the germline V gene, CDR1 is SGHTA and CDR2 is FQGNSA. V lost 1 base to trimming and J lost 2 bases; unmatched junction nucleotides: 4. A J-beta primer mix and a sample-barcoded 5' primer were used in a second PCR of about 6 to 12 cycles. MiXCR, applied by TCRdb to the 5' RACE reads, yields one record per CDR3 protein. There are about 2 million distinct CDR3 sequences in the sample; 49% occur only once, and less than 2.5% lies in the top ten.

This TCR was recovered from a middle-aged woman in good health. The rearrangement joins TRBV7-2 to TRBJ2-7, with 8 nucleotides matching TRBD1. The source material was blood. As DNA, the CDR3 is TGTGCCAGCAGCTTAGGGAGCAGGGGGCCCTACGAGCAGTACTTC. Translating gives CASSLGSRGPYEQYF.